One sample yielded the 27 T cell receptor beta chains listed below, sequenced in a study of breast tumors, draining lymph nodes, adjacent tissues. Axillary draining lymph nodes of breast cancer patients supplied the node samples. TCRdb analysed the multiplex PCR reads with MiXCR anew, one entry per CDR3 protein. This sample yields fewer than 200,000 distinct CDR3 sequences, of which about 30% are seen a single time; 3.8% belongs to the top ten. The sample taken for sequencing was axillary lymph node tissue. These receptors were obtained from a female donor with breast cancer. Some clones in this sample may be carry-over from other donors' samples.

As concerns this clonotype: Lacking the conserved final phenylalanine or tryptophan, this CDR3 likely reflects a read error. The limits of the CDR3 on the DNA are not certain, so only TCRdb's listed CDR3 is given. The chain employs TRBV12-3 or TRBV12-4 and TRBJ1-4; no DNA check was done on the table's D call, TRBD1. The CDR3 has 10 amino acids, counting both end residues. This CDR3 is CASTPRTGIL.

There are many counts of this clonotype. The rearrangement links TRBV28 to TRBJ2-7; 7 bases map to TRBD1. V shed 5 bases, J shed 0 bases, and the junction held 4 bases outside the gene matches. From germline, CDR1 is MDHEN and CDR2 SYDVKM. The CDR3 totals 14 residues. The CDR3 sequence: CASSQQGTSYEQYF. In nucleotides, the CDR3 is TGTGCCAGCAGTCAACAGGGGACCTCCTACGAGCAGTACTTC.

This clonotype was observed many times. The rearrangement joins TRBV6-2 or TRBV6-3 to TRBJ2-2, with 8 bases lining up with TRBD2. The CDR3 sequence is 18 residues long. The V gene's germline CDR1 is MNHEY and CDR2 SVGEGT. V dropped 2 bases and J dropped 0; count of bases not matched to a gene: 8. Here the CDR3 DNA reads TGTGCCAGCAGTTACGACGGGAGGGTGCCTCCGAACACCGGGGAGCTGTTTTTT. It translates to CASSYDGRVPPNTGELFF.

This clonotype was picked up many times. This sequence joins TRBV12-3 or TRBV12-4 and TRBJ2-1; tentatively, D is TRBD1 or TRBD2 (7 bases each). Trimming removed 7 bases at V and 4 bases at J, with 17 bases between. The length of the CDR3 is 15 residues. The CDR3 region is CASTSGRGGYNEQFF. In DNA, the CDR3 is TGTGCCAGCACCTCGGGCAGGGGGGGATACAATGAGCAGTTCTTC.

This clonotype occurred many times. The chain combines TRBV10-2 with TRBJ2-2, with 8 bases matching TRBD2. Germline-derived CDR1 and CDR2 are WSHSY and SAAADI. The junction had 5 bases not matched to a gene; V was cut back by 3 bases and J by 5 bases. CDR3 length: 15 residues. Here the CDR3 DNA reads TGCGCCAGCAGTGATCCGGGGGGGCGAACCGGGGAGCTGTTTTTT. This sequence encodes CASSDPGGRTGELFF.

This clonotype was detected ten times or more. V usage is TRBV2 and J usage is TRBJ2-3; the match to TRBD2 covers 13 bases. The CDR3 contains 15 residues. The V and J ends lost 7 bases and 7 bases, in that order; junction bases with no gene match: 8. Germline CDR1 is SNHLY and CDR2 is FYNNEI. As DNA, the CDR3 is TGTGCCAGCACTCCACTAGCGGGGGGGCCACATACGCAGTATTTT. This encodes CASTPLAGGPHTQYF.

This clonotype was observed many times. The chain joins TRBV11-2 to TRBJ2-1, with a weak D call TRBD2 (6 bases). Trimming removed 5 bases from V and 8 bases from J, with 19 bases in between. The germline CDR1 and CDR2 sequences are SGHAT and FQNNGV. The CDR3 consists of 15 residues. The CDR3 nucleotides read TGTGCCAGCAGCGGGGACCTGCGGGGTGTCGATGAGCAGTTCTTC. Encoded protein: CASSGDLRGVDEQFF.

This clonotype was picked up many times. This chain uses TRBV15 with TRBJ2-7; 8 nucleotides align to TRBD1. V trimming: 6 bases; J trimming: 5 bases; junction bases outside the gene matches: 9. CDR3 size: 14 residues. The germline CDR1 and CDR2 sequences are LNHNV and YYDKDF (reference sequence). The CDR3 DNA is TGTGCCACCAGTGGGCAGGGGGCTATCAACGAGCAGTACTTC. Translation: CATSGQGAINEQYF.

This clonotype was detected many times. The chain links TRBV19 to TRBJ1-5; D gene uncertain. V gave up 9 bases and J gave up 3 bases, with 18 bases separating them. Germline V gene lookup returns CDR1 LNHDA and CDR2 SQIVND (reference sequence). This CDR3 region has 15 residues. This chain's CDR3 is CASTNDGRNNQPQHF. The DNA of the CDR3 is TGTGCCAGCACAAATGACGGACGAAACAATCAGCCCCAGCATTTT.

This clonotype was counted ten times or more. The V call is TRBV7-8, the J call TRBJ1-2, with D uncertain. The ends were cut back, 1 base at V and 7 bases at J, with 10 bases in the middle. The CDR3 extends over 13 amino acids. Germline V lookup: CDR1 SGHVS, CDR2 FQNEAQ. CDR3 sequence reads: CASSLGQTAGYTF. In nucleotides, the CDR3 is TGTGCCAGCAGCTTAGGGCAAACTGCTGGCTACACCTTC.

This clonotype was recorded many times. For the CDR3, the DNA is TGTGCCAGCAGCCAAGTCGGGACAGGGTCAGATACGCAGTATTTT. Translation: CASSQVGTGSDTQYF. The chain has TRBV3-1 and TRBJ2-3, with TRBD1 matching over 9 bases. With 1 base clipped from V and 4 bases from J, the junction kept 3 bases outside the gene matches. CDR1 and CDR2 (germline): LGHDT, YNNKEL (reference sequence). CDR3 size: 15 residues.

This clonotype occurred a few times. With a much larger clone just one base away, this may be a read error. This rearrangement joins TRBV9 to TRBJ2-7, with D perhaps TRBD1 (7 bases). The CDR3 loop spans 17 amino acids. Germline CDR1 is SGDLS and CDR2 is YYNGEE. The CDR3 reads CASSPRPGGTVPYEQCF. Here the CDR3 DNA reads TGTGCCAGCAGCCCCCGACCTGGGGGGACAGTACCCTACGAGCAGTGCTTC.

Worth noting for this clonotype: This CDR3 fails to terminate in the conserved phenylalanine or tryptophan, so it likely reflects a read error. The gene calls are TRBV9 and TRBJ2-7; 7 nucleotides align to TRBD1. Per the germline V gene, CDR1 is SGDLS and CDR2 is YYNGEE. The CDR3 has 15 amino acids. V dropped 4 bases and J dropped 3; count of bases not matched to a gene: 10. CDR3 protein: CASSPDPGGRYEQYL. CDR3 bases: TGTGCCAGCAGCCCTGACCCAGGGGGACGCTACGAGCAGTACCTC.

The V call is TRBV2, the J call TRBJ1-2, with a possible D match to TRBD1 (5 bases). This CDR3 has 13 residues. CDR1 and CDR2 from the germline V gene are SNHLY and FYNNEI. The germline V and J ends were trimmed by 6 bases and 8 bases, with 16 bases remaining between them. CDR3 sequence reads: CASRGTAFGGYTF. The CDR3 DNA sequence: TGTGCCAGCAGAGGGACGGCCTTCGGGGGCTACACCTTC.

On this clonotype: This may arise from a read error, as a much more abundant clone is one base away. The chain employs TRBV6-5 and TRBJ2-1, with a tentative D call TRBD1 (5 bases). CDR3 length: 13 residues. Germline V gene data show CDR1 as MNHEY and CDR2 as SVGAGI. CDR3 residues: CASSHSGYNEQFF. For the CDR3, the DNA is TGTGCCAGCAGTCACTCAGGGTATAATGAGCAGTTCTTC.

This clonotype was detected ten times or more. This sequence joins TRBV5-1 and TRBJ2-1; 7 bases are a match to TRBD1. The V gene's germline CDR1 is SGHRS and CDR2 YFSETQ. The trim removed 0 bases at V and 6 bases at J, leaving 9 bases unmatched. This CDR3 contains 16 residues. The CDR3 here is CASSLAKQGKGNEQFF. CDR3 bases: TGCGCCAGCAGCTTGGCCAAACAGGGGAAGGGCAATGAGCAGTTCTTC.

This clonotype was detected only a few times. The chain combines TRBV6-4 with TRBJ2-3; D gene uncertain. There are 14 residues in the CDR3. V was pared by 10 bases and J by 1 base, with 15 bases between. Per germline, CDR1 MRHNA and CDR2 SNTAGT. In DNA, the CDR3 is TGTGCCACCTCCAGATGGGCGGGCACAGATACGCAGTATTTT. It encodes CATSRWAGTDTQYF.

This clonotype was observed at least ten times. The chain employs TRBV19 and TRBJ1-2, with D hard to call. The germline V gene encodes CDR1 LNHDA and CDR2 SQIVND (reference sequence). The CDR3 is made up of 13 amino acids. Trimming took off 7 bases at V and 8 bases at J, with 17 bases between the two ends. CDR3 protein: CASNEGSSRGYTF. CDR3 nucleotide sequence: TGTGCCAGTAACGAGGGATCTTCGAGAGGCTACACCTTC.

The count of this clonotype is one. One junction end disagrees with the germline gene, perhaps due to a read error. The chain recombines TRBV11-3 with TRBJ2-4; D possibly matches TRBD1 or TRBD2 (7 bases each). Germline V lookup: CDR1 SGHNT, CDR2 YENEEA. The CDR3 sequence is 19 residues long. CDR3: CASSQGGISTALAKNTQYF. CDR3 DNA sequence: TGTGCCAGCAGCCAGGGGGGGATAAGTACCGCCTTAGCCAAAAACACTCAGTACTTC.

The rearrangement uses TRBV28 and TRBJ2-3; 9 nucleotides align to TRBD1. Germline lookup yields CDR1 MDHEN and CDR2 SYDVKM. The V segment lost 8 bases and the J segment 11 bases; nucleotides outside the gene matches: 17. This CDR3 is 15 amino acids long. CDR3: CASRPGDRDYNEQYF. CDR3 in DNA: TGTGCCAGCCGTCCCGGGGACAGGGATTACAATGAGCAGTATTTT.

This clonotype has a count of ten or more. The gene calls are TRBV5-4 and TRBJ2-3; D may be TRBD1 (5 bases). The CDR3 runs to 17 residues. V was trimmed by 5 bases and J by 1 base, leaving 20 bases between them. Per germline, CDR1 SGHNT and CDR2 YYREEE (reference sequence). The CDR3 DNA follows: TGTGCCAGCAGTTCGGCACAGGCCTTCGTAGGCACAGATACGCAGTATTTT. It encodes CASSSAQAFVGTDTQYF. Combining the CDR3 with reference TRBV5-4 and TRBJ2-3 gives the whole variable domain ETGVTQSPTHLIKTRGQQVTLRCSSQSGHNTVSWYQQALGQGPQFIFQYYREEENGRGNFPPRFSGLQFPNYSSELNVNALELDDSALYLCASSSAQAFVGTDTQYFGPGTRLTVL.

This clonotype was seen ten or more times. This rearrangement joins TRBV9 to TRBJ2-3; TRBD2 matches at 13 bases. CDR3 length: 15 amino acids. In germline, CDR1 is SGDLS, CDR2 YYNGEE. Unmatched junction bases numbered 4, after V lost 3 bases and J lost 6 bases. The CDR3 bases are TGTGCCAGCAGCGGACTAGCGGGAGGTCTGGATACGCAGTATTTT. Translated: CASSGLAGGLDTQYF.

This clonotype was counted only a few times. V usage is TRBV27 and J usage is TRBJ2-1; 9 positions match TRBD2. Trimming at V came to 5 bases and at J to 4 bases, leaving 9 bases not matched to a gene. CDR3 length equals 16 residues. CDR1 and CDR2 from the germline V gene are MNHEY and SMNVEV (reference sequence). CDR3 bases: TGTGCCAGCAGTCTCGAGGGTAGCGGGGGTTACAATGAGCAGTTCTTC. Translating gives CASSLEGSGGYNEQFF.

The sample holds many counts of this clonotype. This sequence joins TRBV9 and TRBJ1-4; TRBD1 matches 8 bases. Germline loops: CDR1 SGDLS, CDR2 YYNGEE. The CDR3 extends over 14 amino acids. The trim removed 4 bases at V and 3 bases at J, leaving 2 bases unmatched. This CDR3 reads CASSMGQANEKLFF. Written as DNA, the CDR3 is TGTGCCAGCAGCATGGGACAGGCTAATGAAAAACTGTTTTTT.

Ten or more counts support this clonotype. V is TRBV11-2 and J is TRBJ2-5; TRBD1 agrees at 8 bases. The junction had 4 bases not matched to a gene; V was cut back by 0 bases and J by 4 bases. This CDR3 has 15 amino acids. Germline-derived CDR1 and CDR2 are SGHAT and FQNNGV. In DNA, the CDR3 is TGTGCCAGCAGCTTAGACAGGGGGCAGTCAGAGACCCAGTACTTC. As protein: CASSLDRGQSETQYF.

In this sample, this clonotype turned up many times. The chain joins TRBV20-1 to TRBJ2-2; tentative D call: TRBD2 (5 bases). V shed 3 bases and J shed 4 bases, with 15 bases lying between them. CDR1 DFQATT and CDR2 SNEGSKA come from the germline V gene (reference sequence). There are 15 residues in the CDR3. In nucleotides, the CDR3 is TGCAGTGCTAGCAGACGAACGGACTTCACCGGGGAGCTGTTTTTT. Residues: CSASRRTDFTGELFF.

The V call is TRBV7-8, the J call TRBJ1-2; no clear D gene. Trimming removed 5 bases at V and 5 bases at J, with 18 bases between. From germline, CDR1 is SGHVS and CDR2 FQNEAQ. The CDR3 sequence is 15 residues long. The CDR3 coding sequence is TGTGCCAGCAGCCCAGAGTTTGGGGTTAGGTATGGCTACACCTTC. This codes for CASSPEFGVRYGYTF.